This T cell receptor beta chain derives from a study of early T cells in non-severe SARS-CoV-2 infection. In the study overall: The sequenced material was bulk RNA from unsorted whole blood, and its chains were unpaired. Overall study results and limits: Anti-spike CD8 responses were favored by VDJdb matching, which missed private and CD4 specificities.

With 5 bases removed from V and 7 bases from J, the gap between germline ends came to 16 bases. The germline V gene has CDR1 SGHNT and CDR2 YYREEE (reference sequence). The CDR3 extends over 13 amino acids. This clonotype was seen a few times. Antigen specificity is unknown. Unique molecular identifiers were attached to individual cDNA molecules. TCRdb itself ran the 5' RACE reads through MiXCR, one entry per CDR3 protein. Found here are under 65,000 distinct CDR3 sequences, over 10% of them singletons; the top ten hold 7.5% to 10%. Here the sequenced sample was whole blood, taken at baseline. V and J are TRBV5-4 and TRBJ2-7; D unclear. This sequence was found in an adult who was a healthcare worker with PCR-confirmed SARS-CoV-2 infection or an uninfected control (not recorded which). The CDR3 sequence: CASRKLDDGEQYF. CDR3 in DNA: TGTGCCAGCAGAAAACTCGACGACGGGGAGCAGTACTTC.